These T cell receptor beta chains were read from a single sample in a study of T cell responses to AZD1222 COVID-19 vaccine. TCRdb's table, derived via immunoSEQ multiplex PCR, lists solely in-frame clones and lacks some. The sample shows about 64,000 clones, about 80% of them seen only once. The sequenced sample was peripheral blood, obtained 28 days after the second AZD1222 dose. The receptors shown here come from an adult who received the AZD1222 COVID-19 vaccine. Each CDR3 is given with its conserved first and last residue. Each record gives: clone size, V gene, CDR3 protein. Expanded clones get a size class; other rows say once, few or many, or leave the size out.

>NA|TRBV19
CASSIFLISGTGSYEAFF
>NA|TRBV2
CASSLGSQYTNYGYTF
>NA|TRBV11-1
CASSLVQGASPLHF
>NA|TRBV6-2/TRBV6-3
CASSYRGEWARDPVF
>NA|TRBV27
CASSLTGTVSTDTQYF
>NA|TRBV7-2
CASSKGHSNTEAFF
>NA|TRBV6-5
CAATRDVPYEQYF
>NA|TRBV11-2
CASSLERGMQQFF
>once|TRBV19
CASSIQGLYGYTF
>NA|TRBV5-1
CASSLGPSAEQYF
>NA|TRBV7-8
CASSLMSGGRGEKLFF
>NA|TRBV15
CATAGSRNTGELFF
>NA|TRBV7-9
CASSVSGVRGYTF
>once|TRBV5-1
CASSFQRGTSTDTQYF
>NA|TRBV3-1/TRBV3-2
CASSQGETQYF
>NA|TRBV11-2
CASSPGTGADTQYF
>NA|TRBV6-2/TRBV6-3
CASSMVSAGELFF
>NA|TRBV3-1/TRBV3-2
CASSRNPPLETQYF
>NA|TRBV5-1
CASSLETGGQETQYF
>NA|TRBV29-1
CSVVGGTGFSYNEQFF
>NA|TRBV28
CASNPGTGGDEQYF
>once|TRBV4-3
CASSQELGDPSYGYTF
>NA|TRBV3-1/TRBV3-2
CASSQSDGGRNQPQHF
>NA|TRBV12-1
CASSPPKDRGPSYEQYF
>NA|TRBV29-1
CSVERDGSYEQYF
>once|TRBV20-1
CSASWLARTDTQYF
>NA|TRBV30
CAWLRDTYEQYF
>NA|TRBV6-1
CASSDFLERLGTLRNIQYF
>NA|TRBV6-2/TRBV6-3
CASSDRGEKLFF